This TCR beta chain was sequenced in a study of shared clonotypes between healthy human individuals. Overall study context: Researchers drew samples from two women and a few men aged 18 to 49. Study-level results: It was the non-shared clonotypes that had lower generation probabilities than clonotypes shared by all four donors. Sequencing depth was predicted to influence how clonotypes are shared among donors.

This clone was counted only a few times. Its antigen remains unknown. The CDR3 runs 12 residues. Germline CDR1 is MDHEN and CDR2 is SYDVKM. V lost 7 bases to trimming and J lost 5 bases, with 11 bases between them. The method was immunoSEQ multiplex PCR; TCRdb's version includes in-frame clones alone and lacks a portion of them. The profile shows around 2.1 million clones, approximately 95% of them singletons. The receptor was derived from a young man in good health. The sequencing input was naive CD4+ T cells sorted from blood. Specified subset: CD45RA+ positively selected. The rearrangement joins TRBV28 to TRBJ1-2, with D unresolved. The CDR3 nucleotides read TGTGCCAGCACCCATCGGGATTATGGCTACACCTTC. Its protein is CASTHRDYGYTF.